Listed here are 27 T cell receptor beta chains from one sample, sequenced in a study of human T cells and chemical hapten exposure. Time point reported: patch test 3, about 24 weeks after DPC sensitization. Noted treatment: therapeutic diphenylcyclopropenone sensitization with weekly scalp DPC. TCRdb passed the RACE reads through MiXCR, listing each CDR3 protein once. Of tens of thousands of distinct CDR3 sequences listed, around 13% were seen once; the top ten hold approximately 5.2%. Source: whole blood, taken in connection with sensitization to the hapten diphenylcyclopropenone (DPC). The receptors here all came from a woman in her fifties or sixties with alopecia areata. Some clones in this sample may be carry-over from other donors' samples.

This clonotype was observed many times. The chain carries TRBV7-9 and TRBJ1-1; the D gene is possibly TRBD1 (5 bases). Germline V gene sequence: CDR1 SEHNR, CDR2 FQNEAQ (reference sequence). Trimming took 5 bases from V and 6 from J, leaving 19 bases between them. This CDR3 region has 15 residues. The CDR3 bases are TGTGCCAGCAGCCCGGGCCTGACAGTTTTGGCTGAAGCTTTCTTT. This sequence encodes CASSPGLTVLAEAFF.

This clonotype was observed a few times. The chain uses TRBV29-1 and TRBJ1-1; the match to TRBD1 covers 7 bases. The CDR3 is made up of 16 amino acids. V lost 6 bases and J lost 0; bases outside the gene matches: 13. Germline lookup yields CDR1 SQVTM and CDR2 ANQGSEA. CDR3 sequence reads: CSVGDSGSSMNTEAFF. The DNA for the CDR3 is TGCAGCGTGGGGGACAGTGGAAGCTCAATGAACACTGAAGCTTTCTTT.

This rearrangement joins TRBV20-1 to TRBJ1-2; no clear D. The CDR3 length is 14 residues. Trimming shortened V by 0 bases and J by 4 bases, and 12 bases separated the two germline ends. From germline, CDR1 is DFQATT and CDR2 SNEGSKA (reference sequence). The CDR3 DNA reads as TGCAGTGCTAGAGATGCTGCCCGGACCTATGGCTACACCTTC. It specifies CSARDAARTYGYTF.

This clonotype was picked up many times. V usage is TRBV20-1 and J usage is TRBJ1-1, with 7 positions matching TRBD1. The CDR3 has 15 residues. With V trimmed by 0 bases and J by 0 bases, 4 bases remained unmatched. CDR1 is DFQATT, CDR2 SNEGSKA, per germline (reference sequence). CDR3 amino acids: CSARDTGDVNTEAFF. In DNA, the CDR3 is TGCAGTGCTAGAGATACAGGGGACGTGAACACTGAAGCTTTCTTT.

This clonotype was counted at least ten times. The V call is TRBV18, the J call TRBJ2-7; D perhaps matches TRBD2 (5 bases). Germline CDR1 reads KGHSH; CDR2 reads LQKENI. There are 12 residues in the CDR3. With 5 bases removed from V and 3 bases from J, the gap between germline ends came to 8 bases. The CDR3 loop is CASSELDYEQYF. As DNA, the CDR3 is TGTGCCAGCTCAGAACTAGACTACGAGCAGTACTTC.

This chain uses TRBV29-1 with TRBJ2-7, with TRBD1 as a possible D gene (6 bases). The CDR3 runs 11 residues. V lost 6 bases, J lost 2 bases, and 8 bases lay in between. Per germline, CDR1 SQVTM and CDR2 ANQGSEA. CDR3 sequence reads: CSVRGAYEQYF. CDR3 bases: TGCAGCGTCAGGGGTGCCTACGAGCAGTACTTC.

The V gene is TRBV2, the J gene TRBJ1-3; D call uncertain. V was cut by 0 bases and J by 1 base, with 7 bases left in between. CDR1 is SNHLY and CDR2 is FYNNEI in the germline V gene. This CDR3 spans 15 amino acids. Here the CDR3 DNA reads TGTGCCAGCAGTGAAGCGCGCGGGTCTGGAAACACCATATATTTT. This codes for CASSEARGSGNTIYF.

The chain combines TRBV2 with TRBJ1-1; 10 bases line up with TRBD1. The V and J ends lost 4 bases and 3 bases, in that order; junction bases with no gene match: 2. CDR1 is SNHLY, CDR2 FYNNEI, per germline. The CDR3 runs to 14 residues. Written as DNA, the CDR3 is TGTGCCAGCAGTGTGGGGACAGGGGACACTGAAGCTTTCTTT. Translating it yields CASSVGTGDTEAFF.

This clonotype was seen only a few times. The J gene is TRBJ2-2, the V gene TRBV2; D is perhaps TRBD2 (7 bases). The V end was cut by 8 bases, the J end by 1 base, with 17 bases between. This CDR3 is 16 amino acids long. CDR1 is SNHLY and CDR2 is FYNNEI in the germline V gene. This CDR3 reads CASPKTGGMNTGELFF. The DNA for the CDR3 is TGTGCCAGCCCAAAAACGGGGGGCATGAACACCGGGGAGCTGTTTTTT.

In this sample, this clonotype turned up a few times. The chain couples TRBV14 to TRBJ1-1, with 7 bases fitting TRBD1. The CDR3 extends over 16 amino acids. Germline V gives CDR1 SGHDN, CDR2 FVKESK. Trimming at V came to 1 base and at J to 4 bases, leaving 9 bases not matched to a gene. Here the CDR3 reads CASSQGTGPLFTEAFF. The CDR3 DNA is TGTGCCAGCAGCCAAGGGACAGGCCCGTTATTCACTGAAGCTTTCTTT.

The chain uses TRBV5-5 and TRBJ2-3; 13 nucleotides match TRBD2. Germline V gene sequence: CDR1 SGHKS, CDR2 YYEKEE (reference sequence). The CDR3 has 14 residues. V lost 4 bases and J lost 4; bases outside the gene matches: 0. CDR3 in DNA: TGTGCCAGCAGCGGACTAGCGGGAGCAGATACGCAGTATTTT. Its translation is CASSGLAGADTQYF.

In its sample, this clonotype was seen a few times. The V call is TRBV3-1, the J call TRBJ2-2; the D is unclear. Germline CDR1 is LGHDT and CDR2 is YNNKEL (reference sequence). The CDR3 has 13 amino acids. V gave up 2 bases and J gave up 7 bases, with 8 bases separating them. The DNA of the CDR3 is TGTGCCAGCAGCCAATCTAACGTCGGGGAGCTGTTTTTT. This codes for CASSQSNVGELFF.

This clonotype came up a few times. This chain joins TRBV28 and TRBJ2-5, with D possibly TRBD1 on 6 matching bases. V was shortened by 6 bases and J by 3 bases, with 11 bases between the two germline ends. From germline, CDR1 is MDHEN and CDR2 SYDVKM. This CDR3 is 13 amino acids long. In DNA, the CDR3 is TGTGCCAGCAGCCCCGCAGGGGAAGAGACCCAGTACTTC. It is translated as CASSPAGEETQYF.

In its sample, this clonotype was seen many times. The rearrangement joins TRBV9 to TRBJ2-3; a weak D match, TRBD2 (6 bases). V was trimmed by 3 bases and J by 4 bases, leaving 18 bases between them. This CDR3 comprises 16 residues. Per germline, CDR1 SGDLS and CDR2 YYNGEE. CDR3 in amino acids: CASSADLADPSDTQYF. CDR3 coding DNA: TGTGCCAGCAGCGCCGACTTAGCGGACCCCTCAGATACGCAGTATTTT.

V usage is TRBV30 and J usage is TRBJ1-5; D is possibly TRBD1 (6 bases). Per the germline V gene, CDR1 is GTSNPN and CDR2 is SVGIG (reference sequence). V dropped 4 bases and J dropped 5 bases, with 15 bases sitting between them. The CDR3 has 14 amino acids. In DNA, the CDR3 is TGTGCCTGGAATTTCGGACAGAGGGATCAGCCCCAGCATTTT. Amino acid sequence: CAWNFGQRDQPQHF.

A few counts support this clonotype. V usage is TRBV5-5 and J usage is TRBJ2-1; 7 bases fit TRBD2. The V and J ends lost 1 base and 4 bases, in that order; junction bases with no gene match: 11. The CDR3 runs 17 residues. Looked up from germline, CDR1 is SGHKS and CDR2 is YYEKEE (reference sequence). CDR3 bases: TGTGCCAGCAGCTTGCGGGCAACCGGGAGGCCGTACAATGAGCAGTTCTTC. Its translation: CASSLRATGRPYNEQFF. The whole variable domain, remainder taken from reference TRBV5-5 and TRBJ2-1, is DAGVTQSPTHLIKTRGQQVTLRCSPISGHKSVSWYQQVLGQGPQFIFQYYEKEERGRGNFPDRFSARQFPNYSSELNVNALLLGDSALYLCASSLRATGRPYNEQFFGPGTRLTVL.

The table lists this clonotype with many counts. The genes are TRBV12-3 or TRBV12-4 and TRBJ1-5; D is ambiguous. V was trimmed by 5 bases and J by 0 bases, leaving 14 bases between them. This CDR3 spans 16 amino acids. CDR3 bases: TGTGCCAGCAGTCCTCCGACGGTGTATAGCAATCAGCCCCAGCATTTT. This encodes CASSPPTVYSNQPQHF.

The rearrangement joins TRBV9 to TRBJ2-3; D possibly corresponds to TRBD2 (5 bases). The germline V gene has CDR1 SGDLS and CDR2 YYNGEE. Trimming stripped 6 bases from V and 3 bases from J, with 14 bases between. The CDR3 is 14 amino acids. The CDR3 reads CASTTSPGTDTQYF. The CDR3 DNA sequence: TGTGCCAGCACAACCTCCCCGGGGACAGATACGCAGTATTTT. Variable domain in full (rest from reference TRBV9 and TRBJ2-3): DSGVTQTPKHLITATGQRVTLRCSPRSGDLSVYWYQQSLDQGLQFLIQYYNGEERAKGNILERFSAQQFPDLHSELNLSSLELGDSALYFCASTTSPGTDTQYFGPGTRLTVL.

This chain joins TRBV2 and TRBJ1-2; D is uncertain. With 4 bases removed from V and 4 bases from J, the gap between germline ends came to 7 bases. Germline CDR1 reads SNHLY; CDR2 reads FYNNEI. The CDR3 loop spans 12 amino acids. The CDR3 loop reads CASSADLYGYTF. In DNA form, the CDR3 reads TGTGCCAGCAGTGCGGACCTCTATGGCTACACCTTC. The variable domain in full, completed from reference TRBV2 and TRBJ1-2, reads EPEVTQTPSHQVTQMGQEVILRCVPISNHLYFYWYRQILGQKVEFLVSFYNNEISEKSEIFDDQFSVERPDGSNFTLKIRSTKLEDSAMYFCASSADLYGYTFGSGTRLTVV.

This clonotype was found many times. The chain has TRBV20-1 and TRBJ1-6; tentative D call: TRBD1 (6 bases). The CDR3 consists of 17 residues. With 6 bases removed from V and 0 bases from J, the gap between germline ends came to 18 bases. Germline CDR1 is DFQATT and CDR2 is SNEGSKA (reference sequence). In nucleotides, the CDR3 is TGCAGTGCAAGACTCGGACAGCTCAGCTCCTATAATTCACCCCTCCACTTT. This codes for CSARLGQLSSYNSPLHF.

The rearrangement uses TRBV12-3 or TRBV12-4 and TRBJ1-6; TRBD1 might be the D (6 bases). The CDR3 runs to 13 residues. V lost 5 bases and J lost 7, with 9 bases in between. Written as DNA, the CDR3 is TGTGCCAGCAGTCGACAGGAAAATTCACCCCTCCACTTT. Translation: CASSRQENSPLHF.

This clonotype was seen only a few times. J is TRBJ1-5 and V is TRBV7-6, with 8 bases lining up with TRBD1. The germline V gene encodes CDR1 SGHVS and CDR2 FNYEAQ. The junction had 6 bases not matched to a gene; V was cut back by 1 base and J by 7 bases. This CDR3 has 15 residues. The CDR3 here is CASSLGTGTQQPQHF. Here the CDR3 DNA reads TGTGCCAGCAGCTTAGGGACAGGGACGCAACAGCCCCAGCATTTT.

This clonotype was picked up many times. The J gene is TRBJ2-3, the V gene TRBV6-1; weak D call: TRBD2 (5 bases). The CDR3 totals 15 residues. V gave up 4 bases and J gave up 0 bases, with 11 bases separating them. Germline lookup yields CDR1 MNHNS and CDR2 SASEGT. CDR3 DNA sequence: TGTGCCAGCAGTGCGTTTGGACTTAGCACAGATACGCAGTATTTT. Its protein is CASSAFGLSTDTQYF.

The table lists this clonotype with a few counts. The DNA of the CDR3 is TGCGCCAGCAGCTTGGTGCTGGGGAGCTCCTACGAGCAGTACTTC. Its protein product is CASSLVLGSSYEQYF. This chain joins TRBV5-1 and TRBJ2-7; D is possibly TRBD2 (5 bases). V was cut by 0 bases and J by 0 bases, with 10 bases left in between. Germline-derived CDR1 and CDR2 are SGHRS and YFSETQ. The CDR3 is 15 residues long.

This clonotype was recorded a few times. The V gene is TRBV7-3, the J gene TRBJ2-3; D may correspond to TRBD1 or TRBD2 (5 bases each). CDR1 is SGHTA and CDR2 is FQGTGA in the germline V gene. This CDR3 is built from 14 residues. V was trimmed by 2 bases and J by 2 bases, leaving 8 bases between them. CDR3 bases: TGTGCCAGCAGCTTAGAGGGGTACACAGATACGCAGTATTTT. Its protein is CASSLEGYTDTQYF.

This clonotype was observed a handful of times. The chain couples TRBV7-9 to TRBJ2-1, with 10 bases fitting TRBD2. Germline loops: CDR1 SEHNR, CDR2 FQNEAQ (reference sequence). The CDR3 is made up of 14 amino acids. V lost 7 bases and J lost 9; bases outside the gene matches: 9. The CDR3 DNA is TGTGCCAGCAAAGCGGGAGGGTACCTTGGTGAGCAGTTCTTC. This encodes CASKAGGYLGEQFF.

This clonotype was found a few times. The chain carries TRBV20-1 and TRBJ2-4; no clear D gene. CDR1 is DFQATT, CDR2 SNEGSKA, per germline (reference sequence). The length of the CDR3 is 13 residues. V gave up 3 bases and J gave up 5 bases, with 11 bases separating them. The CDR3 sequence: CSASEVNENIQYF. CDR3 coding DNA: TGCAGTGCTAGTGAAGTCAACGAAAACATTCAGTACTTC.